The clone carrying this T cell receptor beta chain was seen repeatedly, ten times or more. Its specificity is unknown. The data were taken from a study of response to subunit inactivated influenza vaccine. TCRdb reanalysed the RT-PCR reads using MiXCR and keeps one entry per CDR3 protein. Here the sample spans roughly 150,000 distinct CDR3 sequences, approximately 10% being singletons. The CDR3 covers 18 residues. V was shortened by 4 bases and J by 1 base, with 22 bases between the two germline ends. Germline CDR1 and CDR2: SGHAT and FQDESV (reference sequence). Study findings and constraints: After each seasonal influenza vaccination, few new T cells are recruited, the authors suggested.

The receptor's source is a man in his forties or fifties who received an inactivated influenza vaccine. This chain joins TRBV11-1 and TRBJ2-5; D uncertain. This material consisted of non-naive T cells sorted from PBMCs, taken 45 days after vaccination. CDR3 DNA: TGTGCCAGCAGCTCTGGAATTATAACCGACGTGATCCAAGAGACCCAGTACTTC. Translation: CASSSGIITDVIQETQYF.